These 19 T cell receptor beta chains share one sample of origin, sequenced in a study of T cell responses to AZD1222 COVID-19 vaccine. Assay: immunoSEQ multiplex PCR; the TCRdb copy retains only in-frame clones and omits some. The sample holds around 100,000 clones, 70% to 90% seen once. Sequences were derived from peripheral blood, sampled on day 0 of MenACWY control vaccination. These receptors were taken from an adult in good health.

The chain couples TRBV6-5 to TRBJ1-3, with D tentatively TRBD1 (5 bases). This CDR3 region has 13 residues. Trimming stripped 7 bases from V and 10 bases from J, with 17 bases between. Looked up from germline, CDR1 is MNHEY and CDR2 is SVGAGI. The CDR3 here is CASKIPGGATIYF. The CDR3 DNA sequence: TGTGCCAGCAAAATACCTGGTGGGGCGACCATATATTTT.

This clone was observed a single time. The chain employs TRBV19 and TRBJ1-1, with TRBD1 matching over 12 bases. CDR1 and CDR2 (germline): LNHDA, SQIVND (reference sequence). CDR3 size: 14 residues. The trim removed 5 bases at V and 4 bases at J, leaving 2 bases unmatched. DNA of the CDR3: TGTGCCAGTAGTTCGGGACAGGGGGCCACTGAAGCTTTCTTT. Translated, it gives CASSSGQGATEAFF.

The rearrangement joins TRBV28 to TRBJ1-1, with D unresolved. The length of the CDR3 is 12 residues. Trimming left V 6 bases short and J 0 bases short, with 5 bases between. Germline-derived CDR1 and CDR2 are MDHEN and SYDVKM. CDR3 region: CASSGLNTEAFF. The CDR3 DNA reads TGTGCCAGCAGCGGATTGAACACTGAAGCTTTCTTT.

This clone has more than one count but fewer than ten. In DNA, the CDR3 is TGTGCCAGCAGCCGGGGACCAACTCCAGAAGCTTTCTTT. It is translated as CASSRGPTPEAFF. The chain recombines TRBV5-4 with TRBJ1-1; D is possibly TRBD1 (5 bases). The V end lost 4 bases, the J end lost 8 bases, and 15 bases lay between the germline ends. This CDR3 has 13 amino acids. Per germline, CDR1 SGHNT and CDR2 YYREEE (reference sequence).

This chain uses TRBV6-5 with TRBJ2-1, with D possibly being TRBD2 (5 bases). The CDR3 length is 15 residues. V shed 5 bases and J shed 4 bases, with 15 bases lying between them. Germline CDR1 and CDR2: MNHEY and SVGAGI. The CDR3 here is CASSRTLLGYNEQFF. CDR3 bases: TGTGCCAGCAGTCGGACTTTACTAGGGTACAATGAGCAGTTCTTC.

The chain employs TRBV11-2 and TRBJ1-5; no firm D call. Germline V gene data show CDR1 as SGHAT and CDR2 as FQNNGV. The V end was cut by 0 bases, the J end by 4 bases, with 13 bases between. The CDR3 contains 16 residues. The CDR3 reads CASSLDGSRKNQPQHF. CDR3 bases: TGTGCCAGCAGCTTAGATGGATCCCGGAAAAATCAGCCCCAGCATTTT. Full variable domain (missing parts from reference TRBV11-2 and TRBJ1-5): EAGVAQSPRYKIIEKRQSVAFWCNPISGHATLYWYQQILGQGPKLLIQFQNNGVVDDSQLPKDRFSAERLKGVDSTLKIQPAKLEDSAVYLCASSLDGSRKNQPQHFGDGTRLSIL.

The chain couples TRBV27 to TRBJ2-5, with 8 bases fitting TRBD1. Germline V gene sequence: CDR1 MNHEY, CDR2 SMNVEV (reference sequence). V lost 5 bases and J lost 3; bases outside the gene matches: 5. The CDR3 spans 14 residues. CDR3 bases: TGTGCCAGCAGTAAACCGGGACAGGAAGAGACCCAGTACTTC. This sequence encodes CASSKPGQEETQYF.

The chain uses TRBV28 and TRBJ2-4, with TRBD2 matching 9 bases. The CDR3 runs to 16 residues. J gave up 1 base and V 7 bases, and 8 bases lay outside the gene matches. Per the germline V gene, CDR1 is MDHEN and CDR2 is SYDVKM. CDR3 amino acids: CASTVRLAGAKNIQYF. CDR3 nucleotides: TGTGCCAGCACCGTTCGGCTAGCGGGGGCCAAAAACATTCAGTACTTC. Full variable domain (remainder filled in from reference TRBV28 and TRBJ2-4): DVKVTQSSRYLVKRTGEKVFLECVQDMDHENMFWYRQDPGLGLRLIYFSYDVKMKEKGDIPEGYSVSREKKERFSLILESASTNQTSMYLCASTVRLAGAKNIQYFGAGTRLSVL.

The rearrangement links TRBV11-3 to TRBJ2-7, with TRBD1 matching over 7 bases. The trim removed 5 bases at V and 4 bases at J, leaving 5 bases unmatched. The CDR3 totals 13 residues. Germline V gene data show CDR1 as SGHNT and CDR2 as YENEEA. Here the CDR3 DNA reads TGTGCCAGCAGCCCCCGGGACAGATACGAGCAGTACTTC. Encoded protein: CASSPRDRYEQYF. Using reference TRBV11-3 and TRBJ2-7 for the parts outside the CDR3, the full variable domain is EAGVVQSPRYKIIEKKQPVAFWCNPISGHNTLYWYLQNLGQGPELLIRYENEEAVDDSQLPKDRFSAERLKGVDSTLKIQPAELGDSAVYLCASSPRDRYEQYFGPGTRLTVT.

CDR3 residues: CASSLGQGRRNEQFF. In DNA form, the CDR3 reads TGTGCCAGCAGTTTAGGACAGGGGAGGAGGAATGAGCAGTTCTTC. The chain employs TRBV28 and TRBJ2-1; 9 bases agree with TRBD1. The CDR3 runs to 15 residues. Trimming at V came to 2 bases and at J to 7 bases, leaving 6 bases not matched to a gene. Germline V gene sequence: CDR1 MDHEN, CDR2 SYDVKM.

This CDR3 is CASMGKTDTQYF. CDR3 nucleotides: TGTGCCAGCATGGGTAAGACAGATACGCAGTATTTT. This rearrangement joins TRBV2 to TRBJ2-3; D ambiguous. Looked up from germline, CDR1 is SNHLY and CDR2 is FYNNEI. The CDR3 spans 12 residues. V shed 7 bases and J shed 3 bases, with 8 bases lying between them.

The chain joins TRBV4-3 to TRBJ2-2; perhaps D is TRBD1 or TRBD2 (6 bases each). Germline-derived CDR1 and CDR2 are LGHNA and YSLEER. Deletions cut 1 base from V and 4 bases from J, with 13 bases between. CDR3 length: 16 residues. CDR3 region: CASSQVGWGATGELFF. CDR3 sequence (DNA): TGCGCCAGCAGCCAAGTGGGGTGGGGGGCCACCGGGGAGCTGTTTTTT.

The chain links TRBV27 to TRBJ2-1, with D maybe TRBD2 (5 bases). Germline CDR1 reads MNHEY; CDR2 reads SMNVEV (reference sequence). V lost 5 bases, J lost 0 bases, and 20 bases lay in between. The CDR3 consists of 18 residues. In DNA form, the CDR3 reads TGTGCCAGCAGTCCCTCAGTAGCGAGAAGAAGCTCCTACAATGAGCAGTTCTTC. Its translation is CASSPSVARRSSYNEQFF.

This sequence joins TRBV6-6 and TRBJ1-5; no definite D call. CDR3 size: 14 residues. Deletions cut 0 bases from V and 15 bases from J, with 18 bases between. In germline, CDR1 is MNHNY, CDR2 SVGAGI (reference sequence). This CDR3 reads CASSYSKGEGTRHF. In nucleotides, the CDR3 is TGTGCCAGCAGTTACTCGAAGGGAGAGGGCACACGGCATTTT.

The chain joins TRBV4-3 to TRBJ1-5; possible D gene TRBD1, 5 bases. The CDR3 extends over 14 amino acids. Trimming shortened V by 0 bases and J by 7 bases, and 10 bases separated the two germline ends. Germline V gene sequence: CDR1 LGHNA, CDR2 YSLEER. CDR3 in amino acids: CASSQEVRGQPQHF. The CDR3 DNA reads as TGCGCCAGCAGCCAAGAGGTACGGGGCCAGCCCCAGCATTTT.

V gene TRBV5-1 combines with J gene TRBJ1-2; D is unresolved. This CDR3 has 14 residues. The V gene's germline CDR1 is SGHRS and CDR2 YFSETQ. Trimming removed 2 bases at V and 0 bases at J, with 8 bases between. In DNA form, the CDR3 reads TGCGCCAGCAGCTTTCCGATAGCTAACTATGGCTACACCTTC. Its translation is CASSFPIANYGYTF.

The rearrangement links TRBV23-1 to TRBJ2-5; 7 bases align to TRBD2. TRBV23-1 is known as an ORF, though its function is uncertain. With V trimmed by 0 bases and J by 3 bases, 13 bases remained unmatched. The CDR3 consists of 18 residues. The CDR3 DNA follows: TGCGCCAGCAGTCAATCGGTCGAGTCCAGCGGGGATGAAGAGACCCAGTACTTC. Its translation: CASSQSVESSGDEETQYF.

The chain couples TRBV5-8 to TRBJ1-5, with D perhaps matching TRBD1 (6 bases). CDR3 length: 17 residues. Per the germline V gene, CDR1 is SGHTS and CDR2 is YDEGEE. V lost 2 bases to trimming and J lost 7 bases, with 22 bases between them. CDR3 loop: CASSFRADRIPQQPQHF. DNA of the CDR3: TGTGCCAGCAGCTTTAGGGCAGACAGGATCCCCCAACAGCCCCAGCATTTT. Supplemented by reference TRBV5-8 and TRBJ1-5, the full variable domain reads EAGVTQSPTHLIKTRGQQATLRCSPISGHTSVYWYQQALGLGLQFLLWYDEGEERNRGNFPPRFSGRQFPNYSSELNVNALELEDSALYLCASSFRADRIPQQPQHFGDGTRLSIL.

V and J are TRBV5-1 and TRBJ1-2; D is unresolved. Germline V gives CDR1 SGHRS, CDR2 YFSETQ. This CDR3 has 11 residues. V dropped 0 bases and J dropped 8 bases, with 5 bases sitting between them. The CDR3 sequence is CASSLDRGYTF. The CDR3 DNA reads as TGCGCCAGCAGCTTGGATAGGGGCTACACCTTC.